This T cell receptor (beta chain) derives from a study of blood T cells in healthy people across ages. With respect to this clonotype: Its matching antigen is unknown. Relative to the germline gene, one junction end is altered; a read error may explain this.

Findings and caveats of the study: Researchers report that TCR beta diversity correlated strongly with naive T cell percentage.

CDR3 size: 16 residues. Germline V gene lookup returns CDR1 SGHRS and CDR2 YFSETQ. A sample-barcoded 5' primer and a J-beta primer mix were used in a second PCR of roughly 7 to 12 cycles. TCRdb re-called the 5' RACE reads through MiXCR, storing one row per CDR3 protein. The data contain under 2,000,000 distinct CDR3 sequences, just under 50% of them singletons. This clonotype was obtained from a woman in her thirties or forties in good health. This sequence joins TRBV5-1 and TRBJ2-5, with 9 bases identical to TRBD1. Material: blood. The CDR3 here is CVSSDGGTGRQETQYF. CDR3 sequence (DNA): TGCGTCAGCTCGGATGGAGGGACAGGGAGGCAAGAGACCCAGTACTTC.